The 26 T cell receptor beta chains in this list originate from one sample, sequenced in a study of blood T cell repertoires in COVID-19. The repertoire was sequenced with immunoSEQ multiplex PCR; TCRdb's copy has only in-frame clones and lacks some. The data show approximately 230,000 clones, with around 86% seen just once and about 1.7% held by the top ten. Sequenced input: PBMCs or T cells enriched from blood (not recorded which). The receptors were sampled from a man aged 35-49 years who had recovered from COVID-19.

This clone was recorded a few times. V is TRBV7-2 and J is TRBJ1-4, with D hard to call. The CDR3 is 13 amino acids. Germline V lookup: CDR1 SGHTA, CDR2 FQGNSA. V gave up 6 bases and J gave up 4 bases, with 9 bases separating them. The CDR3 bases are TGTGCCAGCAGGAGGGCCCTTAATGAAAAACTGTTTTTT. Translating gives CASRRALNEKLFF.

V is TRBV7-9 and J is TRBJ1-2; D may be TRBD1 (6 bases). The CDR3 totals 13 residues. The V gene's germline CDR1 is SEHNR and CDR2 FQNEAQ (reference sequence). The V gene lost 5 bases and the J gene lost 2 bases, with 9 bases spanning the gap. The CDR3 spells CASSHGQNYGYTF. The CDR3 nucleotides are TGTGCCAGCAGCCACGGACAGAACTATGGCTACACCTTC.

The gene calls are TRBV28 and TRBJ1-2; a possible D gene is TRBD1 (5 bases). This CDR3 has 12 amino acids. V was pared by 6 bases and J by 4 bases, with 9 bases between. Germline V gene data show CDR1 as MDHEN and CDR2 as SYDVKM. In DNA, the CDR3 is TGTGCCAGCAGATCCGGGGGCTATGGCTACACCTTC. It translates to CASRSGGYGYTF.

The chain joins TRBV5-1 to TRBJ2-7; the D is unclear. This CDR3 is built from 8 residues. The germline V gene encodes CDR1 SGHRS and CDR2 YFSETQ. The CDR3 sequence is CANYEQYF. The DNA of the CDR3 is TGCGCTAACTACGAGCAGTACTTC.

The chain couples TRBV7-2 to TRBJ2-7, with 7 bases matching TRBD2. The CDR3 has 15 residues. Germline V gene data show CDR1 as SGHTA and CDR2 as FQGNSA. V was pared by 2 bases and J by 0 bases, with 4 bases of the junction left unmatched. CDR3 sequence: CASSLSGGGSYEQYF. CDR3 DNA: TGTGCCAGCAGCTTATCGGGCGGGGGCTCCTACGAGCAGTACTTC.

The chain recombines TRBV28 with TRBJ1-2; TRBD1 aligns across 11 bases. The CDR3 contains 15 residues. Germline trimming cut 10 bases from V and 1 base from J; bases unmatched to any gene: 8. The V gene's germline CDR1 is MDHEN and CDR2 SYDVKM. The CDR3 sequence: CATRTGGMSNYGYTF. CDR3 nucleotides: TGTGCCACCAGGACAGGGGGCATGAGTAACTATGGCTACACCTTC.

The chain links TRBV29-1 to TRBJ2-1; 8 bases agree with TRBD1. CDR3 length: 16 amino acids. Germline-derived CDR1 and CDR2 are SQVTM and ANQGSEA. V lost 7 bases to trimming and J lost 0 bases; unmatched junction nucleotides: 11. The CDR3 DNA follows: TGCAGCGCCCGGGGACAGGTCGCGAGCTCCTACAATGAGCAGTTCTTC. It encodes CSARGQVASSYNEQFF.

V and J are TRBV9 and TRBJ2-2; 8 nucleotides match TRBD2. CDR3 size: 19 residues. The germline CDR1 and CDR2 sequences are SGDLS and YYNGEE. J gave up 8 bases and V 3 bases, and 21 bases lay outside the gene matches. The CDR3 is CASSGSPRSGGTPWGELFF. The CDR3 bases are TGTGCCAGCAGCGGGTCCCCCCGGAGCGGGGGTACGCCGTGGGGGGAGCTGTTTTTT. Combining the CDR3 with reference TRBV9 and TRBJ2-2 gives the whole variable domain DSGVTQTPKHLITATGQRVTLRCSPRSGDLSVYWYQQSLDQGLQFLIQYYNGEERAKGNILERFSAQQFPDLHSELNLSSLELGDSALYFCASSGSPRSGGTPWGELFFGEGSRLTVL.

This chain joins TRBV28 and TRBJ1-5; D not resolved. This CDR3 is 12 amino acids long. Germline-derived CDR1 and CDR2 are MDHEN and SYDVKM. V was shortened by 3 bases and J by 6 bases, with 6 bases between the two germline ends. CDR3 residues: CASSFYSQPQHF. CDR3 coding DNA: TGTGCCAGCAGTTTTTATAGTCAGCCCCAGCATTTT. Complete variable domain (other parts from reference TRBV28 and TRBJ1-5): DVKVTQSSRYLVKRTGEKVFLECVQDMDHENMFWYRQDPGLGLRLIYFSYDVKMKEKGDIPEGYSVSREKKERFSLILESASTNQTSMYLCASSFYSQPQHFGDGTRLSIL.

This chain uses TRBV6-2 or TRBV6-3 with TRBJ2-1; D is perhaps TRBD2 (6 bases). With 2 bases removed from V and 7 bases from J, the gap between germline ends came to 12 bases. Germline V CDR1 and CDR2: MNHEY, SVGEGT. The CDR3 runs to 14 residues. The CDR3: CASSYPGLRNEQFF. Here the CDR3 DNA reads TGTGCCAGCAGTTACCCGGGACTGCGTAATGAGCAGTTCTTC.

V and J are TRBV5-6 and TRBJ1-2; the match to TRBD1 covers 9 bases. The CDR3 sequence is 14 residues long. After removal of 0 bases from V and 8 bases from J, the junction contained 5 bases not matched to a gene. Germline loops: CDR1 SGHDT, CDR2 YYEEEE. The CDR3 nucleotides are TGTGCCAGCAGCTTGGCACAGGGGGCCCGCGGCTACACCTTC. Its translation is CASSLAQGARGYTF.

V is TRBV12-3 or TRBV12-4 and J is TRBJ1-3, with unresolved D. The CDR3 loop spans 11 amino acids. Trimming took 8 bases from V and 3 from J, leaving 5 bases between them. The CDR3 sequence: CASSDGNTIYF. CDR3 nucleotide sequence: TGTGCCAGCTCAGATGGAAACACCATATATTTT.

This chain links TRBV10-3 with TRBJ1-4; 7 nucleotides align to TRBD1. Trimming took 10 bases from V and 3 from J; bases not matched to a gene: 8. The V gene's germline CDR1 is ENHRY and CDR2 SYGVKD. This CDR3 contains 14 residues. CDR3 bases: TGTGCCAGCTCCCGGACAGGAGCTAATGAAAAACTGTTTTTT. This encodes CASSRTGANEKLFF.

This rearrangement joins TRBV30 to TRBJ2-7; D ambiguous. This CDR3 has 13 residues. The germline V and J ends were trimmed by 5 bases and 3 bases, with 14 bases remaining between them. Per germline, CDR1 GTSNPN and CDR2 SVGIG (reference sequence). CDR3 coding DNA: TGTGCCTGGGGACCAACTGGTATCTACGAGCAGTACTTC. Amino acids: CAWGPTGIYEQYF.

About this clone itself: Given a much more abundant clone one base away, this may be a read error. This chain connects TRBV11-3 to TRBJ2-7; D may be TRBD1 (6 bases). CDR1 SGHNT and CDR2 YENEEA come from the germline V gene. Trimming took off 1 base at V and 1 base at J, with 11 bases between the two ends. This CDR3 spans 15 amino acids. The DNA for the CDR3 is TGTGCCAGCAGCTTAGGTCAGGGGCCTTCCTACGAGCAGTACTTC. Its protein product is CASSLGQGPSYEQYF.

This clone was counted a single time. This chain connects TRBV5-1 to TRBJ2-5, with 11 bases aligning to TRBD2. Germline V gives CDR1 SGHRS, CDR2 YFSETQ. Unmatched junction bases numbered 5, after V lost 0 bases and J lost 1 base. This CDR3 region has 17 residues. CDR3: CASSLGGGTSGQETQYF. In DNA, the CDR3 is TGCGCCAGCAGCTTGGGTGGCGGGACTAGCGGCCAAGAGACCCAGTACTTC.

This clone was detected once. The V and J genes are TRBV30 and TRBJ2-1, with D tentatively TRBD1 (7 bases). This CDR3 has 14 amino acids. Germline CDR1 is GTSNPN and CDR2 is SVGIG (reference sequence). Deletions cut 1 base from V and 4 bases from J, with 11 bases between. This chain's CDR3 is CAWSAAGQYNEQFF. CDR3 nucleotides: TGTGCCTGGAGTGCGGCGGGACAGTACAATGAGCAGTTCTTC. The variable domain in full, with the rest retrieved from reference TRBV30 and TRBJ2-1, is SQTIHQWPATLVQPVGSPLSLECTVEGTSNPNLYWYRQAAGRGLQLLFYSVGIGQISSEVPQNLSASRPQDRQFILSSKKLLLSDSGFYLCAWSAAGQYNEQFFGPGTRLTVL.

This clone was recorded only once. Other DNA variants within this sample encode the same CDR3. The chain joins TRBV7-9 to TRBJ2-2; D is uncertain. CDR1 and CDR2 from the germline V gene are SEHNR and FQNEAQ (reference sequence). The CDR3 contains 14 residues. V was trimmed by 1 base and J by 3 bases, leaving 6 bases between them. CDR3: CASSLDSYTGELFF. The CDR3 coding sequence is TGTGCCAGCAGCTTAGATTCGTACACCGGGGAGCTGTTTTTT.

CDR3 bases: TGTGCCAGCAGTTTCCGGGACAGGGTCGTCATGGGGCAGTACTTC. It encodes CASSFRDRVVMGQYF. The chain joins TRBV11-2 to TRBJ2-7; 9 bases are a match to TRBD1. Unmatched junction bases numbered 15, after V lost 6 bases and J lost 9 bases. The germline V gene has CDR1 SGHAT and CDR2 FQNNGV. The CDR3 extends over 15 amino acids.

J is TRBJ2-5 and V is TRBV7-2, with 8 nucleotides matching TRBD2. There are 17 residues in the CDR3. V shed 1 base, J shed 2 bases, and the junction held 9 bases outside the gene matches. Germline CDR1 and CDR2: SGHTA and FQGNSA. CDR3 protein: CASSLVSGGGPQETQYF. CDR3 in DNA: TGTGCCAGCAGCTTAGTTAGTGGCGGGGGGCCACAAGAGACCCAGTACTTC. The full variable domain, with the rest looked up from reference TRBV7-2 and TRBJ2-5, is GAGVSQSPSNKVTEKGKDVELRCDPISGHTALYWYRQSLGQGLEFLIYFQGNSAPDKSGLPSDRFSAERTGGSVSTLTIQRTQQEDSAVYLCASSLVSGGGPQETQYFGPGTRLLVL.

CDR3 DNA sequence: TGTGCCAGCAGTGAAGCGCGGGAGGCTGGCTACACCTTC. Translation gives CASSEAREAGYTF. The rearrangement joins TRBV2 to TRBJ1-2; no definite D call. Germline CDR1 is SNHLY and CDR2 is FYNNEI. The V end was cut by 0 bases, the J end by 7 bases, with 9 bases between. This CDR3 comprises 13 residues. The complete variable domain, with remaining parts taken from reference TRBV2 and TRBJ1-2, reads EPEVTQTPSHQVTQMGQEVILRCVPISNHLYFYWYRQILGQKVEFLVSFYNNEISEKSEIFDDQFSVERPDGSNFTLKIRSTKLEDSAMYFCASSEAREAGYTFGSGTRLTVV.

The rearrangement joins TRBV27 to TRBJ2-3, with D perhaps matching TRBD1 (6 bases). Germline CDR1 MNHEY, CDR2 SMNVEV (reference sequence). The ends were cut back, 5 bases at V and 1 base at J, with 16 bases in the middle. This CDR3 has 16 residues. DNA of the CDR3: TGTGCCAGCAGTCGAATACCGGGACAACGCACAGATACGCAGTATTTT. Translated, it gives CASSRIPGQRTDTQYF.

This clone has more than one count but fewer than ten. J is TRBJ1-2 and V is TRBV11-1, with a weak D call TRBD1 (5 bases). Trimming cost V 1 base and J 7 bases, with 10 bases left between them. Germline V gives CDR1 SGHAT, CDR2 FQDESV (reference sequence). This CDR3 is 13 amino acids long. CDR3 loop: CASSLEGLGGYTF. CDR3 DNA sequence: TGTGCCAGCAGCTTAGAGGGGCTCGGTGGCTACACCTTC.

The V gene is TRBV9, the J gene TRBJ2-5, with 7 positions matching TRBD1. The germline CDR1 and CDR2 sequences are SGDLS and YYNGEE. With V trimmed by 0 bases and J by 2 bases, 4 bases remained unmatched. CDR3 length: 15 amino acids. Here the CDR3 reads CASSVGTGEQETQYF. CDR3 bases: TGTGCCAGCAGCGTAGGGACAGGAGAACAAGAGACCCAGTACTTC.

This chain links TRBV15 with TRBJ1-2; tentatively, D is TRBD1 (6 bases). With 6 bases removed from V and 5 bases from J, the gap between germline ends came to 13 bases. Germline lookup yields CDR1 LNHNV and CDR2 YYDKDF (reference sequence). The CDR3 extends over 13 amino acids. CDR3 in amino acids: CATSPLRGYGYTF. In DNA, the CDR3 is TGTGCCACCAGTCCGTTAAGGGGGTATGGCTACACCTTC.

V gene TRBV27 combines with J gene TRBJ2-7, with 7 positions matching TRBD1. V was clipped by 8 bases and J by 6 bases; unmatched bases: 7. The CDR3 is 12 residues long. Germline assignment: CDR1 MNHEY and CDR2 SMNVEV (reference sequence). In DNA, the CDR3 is TGTGCCAGCGAAGGGACAGTGGGCGAGCAGTACTTC. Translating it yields CASEGTVGEQYF.